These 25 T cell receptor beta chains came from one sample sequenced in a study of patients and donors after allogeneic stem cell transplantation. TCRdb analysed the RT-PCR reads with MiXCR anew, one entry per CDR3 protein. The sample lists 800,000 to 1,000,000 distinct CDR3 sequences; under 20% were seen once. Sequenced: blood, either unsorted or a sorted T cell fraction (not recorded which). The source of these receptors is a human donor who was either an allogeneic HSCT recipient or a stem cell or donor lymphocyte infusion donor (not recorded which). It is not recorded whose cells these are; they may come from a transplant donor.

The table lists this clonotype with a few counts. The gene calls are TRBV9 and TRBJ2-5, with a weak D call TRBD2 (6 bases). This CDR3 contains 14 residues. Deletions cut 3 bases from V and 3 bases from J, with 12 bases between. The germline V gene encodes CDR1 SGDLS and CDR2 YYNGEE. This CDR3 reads CASSAGLLEETQYF. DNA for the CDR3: TGTGCCAGCAGCGCTGGACTATTGGAAGAGACCCAGTACTTC.

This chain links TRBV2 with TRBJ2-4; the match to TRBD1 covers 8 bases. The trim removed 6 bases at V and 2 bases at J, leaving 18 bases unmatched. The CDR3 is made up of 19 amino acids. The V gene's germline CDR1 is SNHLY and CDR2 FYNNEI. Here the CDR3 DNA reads TGTGCCAGCAGCCTAAGGGGAGTGCAGGGGGCTACGCCCAAAAACATTCAGTACTTC. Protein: CASSLRGVQGATPKNIQYF.

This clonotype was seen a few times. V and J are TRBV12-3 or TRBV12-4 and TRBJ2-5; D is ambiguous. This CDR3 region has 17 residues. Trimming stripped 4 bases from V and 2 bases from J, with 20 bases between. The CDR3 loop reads CASSSRSVLEKQETQYF. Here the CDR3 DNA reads TGTGCCAGCAGTTCCCGCTCGGTGCTGGAAAAACAAGAGACCCAGTACTTC.

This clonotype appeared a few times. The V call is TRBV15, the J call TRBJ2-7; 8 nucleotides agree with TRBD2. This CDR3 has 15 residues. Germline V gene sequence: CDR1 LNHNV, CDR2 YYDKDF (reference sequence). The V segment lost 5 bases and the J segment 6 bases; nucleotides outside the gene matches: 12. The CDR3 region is CATSSPRLAISEQYF. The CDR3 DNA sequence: TGTGCCACCAGCTCCCCGCGACTAGCGATCAGCGAGCAGTACTTC. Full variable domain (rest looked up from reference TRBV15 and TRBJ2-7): DAMVIQNPRYQVTQFGKPVTLSCSQTLNHNVMYWYQQKSSQAPKLLFHYYDKDFNNEADTPDNFQSRRPNTSFCFLDIRSPGLGDTAMYLCATSSPRLAISEQYFGPGTRLTVT.

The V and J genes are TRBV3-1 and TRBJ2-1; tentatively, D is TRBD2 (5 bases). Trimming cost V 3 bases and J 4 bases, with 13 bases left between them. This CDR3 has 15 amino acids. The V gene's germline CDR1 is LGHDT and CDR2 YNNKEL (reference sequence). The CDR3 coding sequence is TGTGCCAGCAGCCATGCGGGCGGGTCTTACAATGAGCAGTTCTTC. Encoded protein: CASSHAGGSYNEQFF.

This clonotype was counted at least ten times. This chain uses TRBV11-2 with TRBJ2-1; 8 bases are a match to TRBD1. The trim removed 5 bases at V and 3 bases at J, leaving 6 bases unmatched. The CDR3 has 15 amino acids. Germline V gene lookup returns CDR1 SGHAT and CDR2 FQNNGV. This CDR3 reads CASSLGQGLYNEQFF. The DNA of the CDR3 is TGTGCCAGCAGCCTCGGACAGGGACTCTACAATGAGCAGTTCTTC. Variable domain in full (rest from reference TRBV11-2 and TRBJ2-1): EAGVAQSPRYKIIEKRQSVAFWCNPISGHATLYWYQQILGQGPKLLIQFQNNGVVDDSQLPKDRFSAERLKGVDSTLKIQPAKLEDSAVYLCASSLGQGLYNEQFFGPGTRLTVL.

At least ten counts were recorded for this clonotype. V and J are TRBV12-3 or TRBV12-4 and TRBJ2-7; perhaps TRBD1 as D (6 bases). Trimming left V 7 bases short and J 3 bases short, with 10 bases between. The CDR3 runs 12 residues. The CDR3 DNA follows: TGTGCCAGCACAGGACAGATCTACGAGCAGTACTTC. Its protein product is CASTGQIYEQYF.

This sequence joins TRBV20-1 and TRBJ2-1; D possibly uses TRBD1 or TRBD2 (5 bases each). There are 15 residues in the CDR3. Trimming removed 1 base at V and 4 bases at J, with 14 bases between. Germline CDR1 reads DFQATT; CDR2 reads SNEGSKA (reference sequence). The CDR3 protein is CSARVSGRQYNEQFF. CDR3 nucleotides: TGCAGTGCTAGAGTATCGGGACGCCAATACAATGAGCAGTTCTTC.

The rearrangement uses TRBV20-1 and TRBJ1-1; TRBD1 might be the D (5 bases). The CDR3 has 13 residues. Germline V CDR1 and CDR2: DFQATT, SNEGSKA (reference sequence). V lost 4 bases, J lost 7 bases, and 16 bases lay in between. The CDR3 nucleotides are TGCAGTGCTATAGAGGTACGGGGGTATGAAGCTTTCTTT. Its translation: CSAIEVRGYEAFF.

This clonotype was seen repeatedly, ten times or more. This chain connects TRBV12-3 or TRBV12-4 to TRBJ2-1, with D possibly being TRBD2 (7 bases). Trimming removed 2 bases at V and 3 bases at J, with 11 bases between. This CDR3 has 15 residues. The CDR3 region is CASSLSGGRYNEQFF. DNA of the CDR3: TGTGCCAGCAGTTTATCCGGGGGGCGCTACAATGAGCAGTTCTTC.

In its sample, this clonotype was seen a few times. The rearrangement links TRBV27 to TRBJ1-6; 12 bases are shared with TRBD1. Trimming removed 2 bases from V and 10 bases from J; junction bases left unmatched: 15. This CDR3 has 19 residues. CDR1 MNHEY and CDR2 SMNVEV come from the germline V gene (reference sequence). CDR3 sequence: CASSLKVAGTGGRRSPLHF. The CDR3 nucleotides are TGTGCCAGCAGTTTAAAGGTTGCGGGGACAGGGGGCAGGAGATCACCCCTCCACTTT.

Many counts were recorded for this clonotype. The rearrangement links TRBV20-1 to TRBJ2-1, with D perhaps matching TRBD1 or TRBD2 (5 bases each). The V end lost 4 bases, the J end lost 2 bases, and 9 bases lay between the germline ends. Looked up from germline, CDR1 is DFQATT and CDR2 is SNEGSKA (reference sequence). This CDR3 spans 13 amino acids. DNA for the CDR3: TGCAGTGCTACGAGGGGTACCTACAATGAGCAGTTCTTC. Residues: CSATRGTYNEQFF.

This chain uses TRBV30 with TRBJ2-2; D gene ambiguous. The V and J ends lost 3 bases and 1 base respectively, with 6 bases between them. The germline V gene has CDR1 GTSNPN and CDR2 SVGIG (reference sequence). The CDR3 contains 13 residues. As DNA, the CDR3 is TGTGCCTGGAGATCAGGGAACACCGGGGAGCTGTTTTTT. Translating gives CAWRSGNTGELFF.

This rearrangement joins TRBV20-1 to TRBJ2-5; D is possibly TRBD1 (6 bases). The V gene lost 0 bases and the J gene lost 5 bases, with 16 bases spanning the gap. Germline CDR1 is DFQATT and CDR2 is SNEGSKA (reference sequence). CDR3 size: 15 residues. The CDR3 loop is CSARDAYRVSETQYF. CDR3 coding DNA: TGCAGTGCTAGAGATGCGTACAGGGTCAGCGAGACCCAGTACTTC.

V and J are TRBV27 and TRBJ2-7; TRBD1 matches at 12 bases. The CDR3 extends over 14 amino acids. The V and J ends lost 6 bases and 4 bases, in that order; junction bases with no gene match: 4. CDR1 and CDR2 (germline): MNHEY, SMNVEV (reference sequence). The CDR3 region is CASRGTGGKYEQYF. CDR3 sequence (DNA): TGTGCCAGCAGGGGGACAGGGGGCAAGTACGAGCAGTACTTC.

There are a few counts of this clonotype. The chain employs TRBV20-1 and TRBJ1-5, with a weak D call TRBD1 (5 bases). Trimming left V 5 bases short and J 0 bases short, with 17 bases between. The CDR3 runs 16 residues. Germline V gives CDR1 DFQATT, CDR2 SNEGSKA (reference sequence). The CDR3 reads CSAAATGLYSNQPQHF. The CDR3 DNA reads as TGCAGTGCTGCTGCTACAGGTCTTTATAGCAATCAGCCCCAGCATTTT.

CDR3 loop: CASSRTVREDTDTQYF. The CDR3 coding sequence is TGTGCCAGCAGTAGAACCGTGAGGGAGGACACAGATACGCAGTATTTT. The V and J genes are TRBV6-1 and TRBJ2-3, with a possible D match to TRBD2 (6 bases). CDR3 size: 16 residues. The V and J ends lost 5 bases and 2 bases respectively, with 17 bases between them. CDR1 is MNHNS, CDR2 SASEGT, per germline.

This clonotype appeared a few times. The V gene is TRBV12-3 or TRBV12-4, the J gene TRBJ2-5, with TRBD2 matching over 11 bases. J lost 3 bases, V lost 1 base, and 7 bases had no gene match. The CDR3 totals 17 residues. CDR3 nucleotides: TGTGCCAGCAGTTTAGGGGTTAGCGGGGGGGCCGAAGAGACCCAGTACTTC. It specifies CASSLGVSGGAEETQYF.

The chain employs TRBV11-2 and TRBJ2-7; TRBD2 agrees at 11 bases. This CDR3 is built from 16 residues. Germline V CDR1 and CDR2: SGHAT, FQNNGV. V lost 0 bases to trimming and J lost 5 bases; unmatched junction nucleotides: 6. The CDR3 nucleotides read TGTGCCAGCAGCTTAGATCTACTAGCGGGAGTCAACGAGCAGTACTTC. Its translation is CASSLDLLAGVNEQYF.

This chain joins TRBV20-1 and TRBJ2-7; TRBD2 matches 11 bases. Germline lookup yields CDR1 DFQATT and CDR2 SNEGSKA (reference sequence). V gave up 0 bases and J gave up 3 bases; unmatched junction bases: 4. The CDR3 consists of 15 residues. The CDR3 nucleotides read TGCAGTGCTAGAGATAGCGGGAGGGGCTACTACGAGCAGTACTTC. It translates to CSARDSGRGYYEQYF.

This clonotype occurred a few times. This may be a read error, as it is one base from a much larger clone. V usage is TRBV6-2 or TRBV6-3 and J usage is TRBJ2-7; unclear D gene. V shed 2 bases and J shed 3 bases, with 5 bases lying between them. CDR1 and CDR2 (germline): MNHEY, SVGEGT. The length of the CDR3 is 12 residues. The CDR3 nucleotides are TGTGCCAGCAGTTACGGGTTCTACGAGCAGTACTTC. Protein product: CASSYGFYEQYF.

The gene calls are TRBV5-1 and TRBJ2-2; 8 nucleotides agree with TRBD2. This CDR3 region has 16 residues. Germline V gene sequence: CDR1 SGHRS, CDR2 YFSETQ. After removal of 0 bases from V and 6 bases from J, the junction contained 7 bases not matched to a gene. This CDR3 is CASSLVPAGAPGELFF. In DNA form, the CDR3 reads TGCGCCAGCAGCTTGGTACCAGCGGGAGCCCCCGGGGAGCTGTTTTTT.

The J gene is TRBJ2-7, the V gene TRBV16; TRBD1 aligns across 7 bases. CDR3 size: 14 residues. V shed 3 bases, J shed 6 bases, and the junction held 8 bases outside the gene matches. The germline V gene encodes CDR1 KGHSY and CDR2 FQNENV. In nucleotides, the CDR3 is TGTGCCAGCAGCCAGATCGACAGGGAGAGCGAGCAGTACTTC. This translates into CASSQIDRESEQYF.

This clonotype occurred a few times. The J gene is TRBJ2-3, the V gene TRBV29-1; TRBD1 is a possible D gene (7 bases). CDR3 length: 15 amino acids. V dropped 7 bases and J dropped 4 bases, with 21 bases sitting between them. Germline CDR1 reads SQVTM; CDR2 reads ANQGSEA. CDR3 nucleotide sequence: TGCAGCGGGGGGGACAGAAGGAGGGGATCAGATACGCAGTATTTT. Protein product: CSGGDRRRGSDTQYF.

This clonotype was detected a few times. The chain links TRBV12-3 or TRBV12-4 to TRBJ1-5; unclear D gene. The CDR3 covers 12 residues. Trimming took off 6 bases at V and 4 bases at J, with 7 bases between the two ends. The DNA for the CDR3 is TGTGCCAGCAGACGCTGGAATCAGCCCCAGCATTTT. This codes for CASRRWNQPQHF.